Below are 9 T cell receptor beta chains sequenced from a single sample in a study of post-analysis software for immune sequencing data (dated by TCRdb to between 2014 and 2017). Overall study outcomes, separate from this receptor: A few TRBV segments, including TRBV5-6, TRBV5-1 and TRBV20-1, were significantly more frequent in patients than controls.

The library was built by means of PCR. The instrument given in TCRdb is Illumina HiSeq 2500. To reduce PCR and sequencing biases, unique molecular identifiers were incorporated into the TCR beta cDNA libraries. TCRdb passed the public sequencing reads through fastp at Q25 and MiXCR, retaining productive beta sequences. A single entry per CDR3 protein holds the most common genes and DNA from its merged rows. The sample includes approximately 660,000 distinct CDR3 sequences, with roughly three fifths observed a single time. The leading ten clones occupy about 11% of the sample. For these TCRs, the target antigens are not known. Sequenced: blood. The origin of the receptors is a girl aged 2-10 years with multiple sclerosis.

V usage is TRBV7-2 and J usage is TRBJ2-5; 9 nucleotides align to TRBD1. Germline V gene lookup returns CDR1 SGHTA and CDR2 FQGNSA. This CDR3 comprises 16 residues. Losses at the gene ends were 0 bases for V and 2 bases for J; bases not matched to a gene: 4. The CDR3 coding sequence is TGTGCCAGCAGCTTAGCAGCTGGACAGGGGCAAGAGACCCAGTACTTC. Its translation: CASSLAAGQGQETQYF. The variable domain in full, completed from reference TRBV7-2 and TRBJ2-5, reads GAGVSQSPSNKVTEKGKDVELRCDPISGHTALYWYRQSLGQGLEFLIYFQGNSAPDKSGLPSDRFSAERTGGSVSTLTIQRTQQEDSAVYLCASSLAAGQGQETQYFGPGTRLLVL.

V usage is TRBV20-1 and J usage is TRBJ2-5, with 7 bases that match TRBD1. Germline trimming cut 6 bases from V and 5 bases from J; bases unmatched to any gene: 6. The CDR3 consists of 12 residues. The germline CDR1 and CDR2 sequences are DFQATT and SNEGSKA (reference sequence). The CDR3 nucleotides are TGCAGTGCCTCCCACAGGGGTGAGACCCAGTACTTC. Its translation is CSASHRGETQYF.

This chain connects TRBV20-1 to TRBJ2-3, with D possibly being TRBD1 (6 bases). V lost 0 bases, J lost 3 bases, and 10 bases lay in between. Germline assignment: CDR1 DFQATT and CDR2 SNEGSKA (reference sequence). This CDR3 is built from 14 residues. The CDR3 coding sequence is TGCAGTGCTAGAGACGCAACAGGGACAGATACGCAGTATTTT. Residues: CSARDATGTDTQYF.

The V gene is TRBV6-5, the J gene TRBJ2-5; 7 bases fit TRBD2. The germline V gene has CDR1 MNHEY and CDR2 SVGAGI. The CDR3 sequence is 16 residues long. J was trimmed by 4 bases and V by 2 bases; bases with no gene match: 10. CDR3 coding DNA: TGTGCCAGCAGTTACGGGAGGGCAACGCCCCGAGAGACCCAGTACTTC. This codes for CASSYGRATPRETQYF.

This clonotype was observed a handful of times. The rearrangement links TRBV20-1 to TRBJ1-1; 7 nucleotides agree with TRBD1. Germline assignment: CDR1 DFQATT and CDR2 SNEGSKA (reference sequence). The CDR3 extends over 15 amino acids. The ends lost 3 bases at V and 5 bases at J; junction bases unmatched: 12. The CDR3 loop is CSARGRQGLGTEAFF. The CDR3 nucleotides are TGCAGTGCTAGGGGCCGACAGGGACTAGGTACTGAAGCTTTCTTT.

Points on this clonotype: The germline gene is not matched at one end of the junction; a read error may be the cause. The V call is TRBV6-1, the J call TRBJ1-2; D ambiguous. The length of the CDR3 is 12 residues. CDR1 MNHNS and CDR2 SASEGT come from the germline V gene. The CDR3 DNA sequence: TGTGCCAGCAGCCCATCTAACTATGACTACACCTTC. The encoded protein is CASSPSNYDYTF.

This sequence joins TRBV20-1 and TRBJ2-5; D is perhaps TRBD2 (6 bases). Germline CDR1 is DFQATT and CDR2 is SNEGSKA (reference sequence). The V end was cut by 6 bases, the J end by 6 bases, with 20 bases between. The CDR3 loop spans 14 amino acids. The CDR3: CSAKRGGAPQTQYF. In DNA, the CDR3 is TGCAGTGCAAAGAGGGGAGGAGCGCCGCAGACCCAGTACTTC.

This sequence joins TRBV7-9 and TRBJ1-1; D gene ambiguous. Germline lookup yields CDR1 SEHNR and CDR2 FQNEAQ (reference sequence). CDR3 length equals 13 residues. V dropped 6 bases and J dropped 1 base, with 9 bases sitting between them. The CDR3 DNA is TGTGCCAGCAGAGGACTCGGGAACACTGAAGCTTTCTTT. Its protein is CASRGLGNTEAFF.

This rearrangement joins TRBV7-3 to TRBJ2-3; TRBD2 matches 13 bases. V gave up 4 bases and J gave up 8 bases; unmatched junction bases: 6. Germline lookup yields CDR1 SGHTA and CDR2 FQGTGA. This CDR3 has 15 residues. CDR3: CASSSTLAGGVTQYF. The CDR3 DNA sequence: TGTGCCAGCAGCTCGACACTAGCGGGAGGGGTTACGCAGTATTTT.